Presented here are 2 T cell receptor beta chains from one specimen sequenced in a study of blood T cell repertoires in COVID-19 (TCRdb year 2020). Preparation of the library involved the immunoSEQ multiplex PCR assay. In its TCRdb copy, this immuneACCESS table keeps in-frame sequences only and misses some clones. Where compared with another copy, unresolved V genes explain less than half of these, and the others have no known cause. The table for this sample lists 100,000 to 150,000 clones; over 75% of them were counted only once. The top ten clones comprise approximately 6.6% of the sample. The sample taken for sequencing was peripheral blood. The source of these receptors is a man older than 75 with active or convalescent COVID-19.

The V gene is TRBV6-1, the J gene TRBJ2-3, with D tentatively TRBD1 (6 bases). Germline-derived CDR1 and CDR2 are MNHNS and SASEGT. The ends were cut back, 4 bases at V and 2 bases at J, with 16 bases in the middle. There are 16 residues in the CDR3. CDR3 coding DNA: TGTGCCAGCAGTGGTCCAGACAGGTACATCACAGATACGCAGTATTTT. Its protein is CASSGPDRYITDTQYF.

The chain recombines TRBV30 with TRBJ2-2, with 9 nucleotides matching TRBD1. This CDR3 region has 17 residues. Per germline, CDR1 GTSNPN and CDR2 SVGIG (reference sequence). V gave up 2 bases and J gave up 1 base; unmatched junction bases: 8. The CDR3 sequence is CAWSNYGQGKNTGELFF. CDR3 coding DNA: TGTGCCTGGAGTAACTACGGACAGGGGAAGAACACCGGGGAGCTGTTTTTT.